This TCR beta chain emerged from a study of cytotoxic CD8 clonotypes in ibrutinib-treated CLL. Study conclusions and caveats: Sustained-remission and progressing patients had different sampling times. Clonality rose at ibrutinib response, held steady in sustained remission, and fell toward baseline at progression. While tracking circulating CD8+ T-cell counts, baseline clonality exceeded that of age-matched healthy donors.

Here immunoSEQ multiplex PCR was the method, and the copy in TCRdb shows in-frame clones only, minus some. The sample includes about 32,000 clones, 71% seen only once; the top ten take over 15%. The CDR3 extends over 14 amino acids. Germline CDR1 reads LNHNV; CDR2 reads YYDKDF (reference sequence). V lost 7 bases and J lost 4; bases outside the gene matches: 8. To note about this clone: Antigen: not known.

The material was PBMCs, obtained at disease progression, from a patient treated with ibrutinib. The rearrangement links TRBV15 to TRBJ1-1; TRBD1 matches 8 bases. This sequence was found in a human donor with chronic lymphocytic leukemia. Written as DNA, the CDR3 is TGTGCCACCACCGGGGACAGGTGGGGCACTGAAGCTTTCTTT. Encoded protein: CATTGDRWGTEAFF.